This T cell receptor (beta chain) was recovered during a study of cytomegalovirus exposure and HLA in healthy donors. Details on this clone: Its target is unknown.

Participants comprised healthy donors of bone marrow. General study findings and limits: A later analysis found that most CMV-associated TCR beta chains appeared HLA-restricted.

The PCR made use of 60 Vbeta and 13 Jbeta primers. Libraries were prepared by immunoSEQ multiplex PCR; TCRdb keeps only in-frame clonotypes and omits some of them. The repertoire includes about 130,000 clones, approximately 82% of them detected once, and about 20% sits in the top ten. V shed 5 bases and J 9 bases; nucleotides not matched to a gene: 10. This CDR3 spans 15 amino acids. CDR1 is LNHDA, CDR2 SQIVND, per germline (reference sequence). The receptor's source is a man between 18 and 29 years old in good health and CMV-seropositive. The sample comprised PBMCs. This sequence joins TRBV19 and TRBJ1-2, with TRBD1 matching 12 bases. DNA for the CDR3: TGTGCCAGTAGTCCCTGGGACAGGGGGCACAGGAGCTACACCTTC. Protein: CASSPWDRGHRSYTF.